Listed below are T cell receptor beta chains from one sample, sequenced in a study of CD8 T cells in ankylosing spondylitis. TCRdb re-called the 5' RACE reads with MiXCR, one entry per CDR3 protein. The sample records a few hundred thousand distinct CDR3 sequences, roughly 18% being singletons. Sequencing was performed on blood, either unsorted or a sorted T cell fraction (not recorded which). These receptors came from a male donor with ankylosing spondylitis or in good health (not recorded which). The CDR3 runs from the conserved cysteine through the conserved F or W. D genes are given only for firm matches. For some rows the clone size is stated as once, few or many, or as a class when expanded; others skip it.

TRBV6-1	TRBD2	many	TRBJ2-1	CASGGLAGGPFINEQFF	TGTGCCAGTGGGGGACTAGCGGGAGGGCCTTTCATCAATGAGCAGTTCTTC
TRBV4-1	TRBD2	.	TRBJ2-7	CASSQESEGRGLAGSIWF	TGCGCCAGCAGCCAAGAATCGGAGGGAAGGGGACTAGCGGGCTCGATTTGGTTC
TRBV7-6	.	few	TRBJ2-3	CASSLGPLEEMAQYF	TGTGCCAGCAGCTTAGGGCCCCTCGAGGAGATGGCGCAGTATTTT
TRBV27	TRBD2	.	TRBJ2-7	CASSPTGRGDVSYEQYF	TGTGCCAGCAGTCCAACCGGTCGGGGGGACGTATCCTACGAGCAGTACTTC
TRBV29-1	TRBD2	.	TRBJ2-3	CSVVFGRLAESTDTQYF	TGCAGCGTTGTTTTTGGGAGGCTAGCGGAAAGCACAGATACGCAGTATTTT
TRBV7-2	.	.	TRBJ2-1	CASWGGPQSYEQF	TGTGCCAGCTGGGGGGGGCCGCAATCGTATGAGCAGTTC
TRBV6-4	TRBD1	.	TRBJ2-1	CASSDSYRGDYNEQFF	TGTGCCAGCAGTGACTCCTACAGGGGAGACTACAATGAGCAGTTCTTC
TRBV4-2	TRBD2	few	TRBJ2-7	CASSQDLGDYYEQYF	TGTGCCAGCAGCCAAGATCTAGGGGACTACTACGAGCAGTACTTC
TRBV5-1	.	many	TRBJ2-7	CASSLESRYEQYF	TGCGCCAGCAGCTTGGAGTCGCGTTACGAGCAGTACTTC
TRBV7-9	.	.	TRBJ2-6	CASSFESSGANVLTF	TGTGCCAGCAGCTTCGAAAGCTCTGGGGCCAACGTCCTGACTTTC
TRBV3-1	.	many	TRBJ2-2	CASTEGMDQNTGELFF	TGTGCCAGCACCGAAGGGATGGATCAGAACACCGGGGAGCTGTTTTTT
TRBV5-1	TRBD1	few	TRBJ2-3	CASSSPRTGDTDTQYF	TGCGCCAGCAGCTCGCCAAGGACAGGGGACACAGATACGCAGTATTTT
TRBV14	.	.	TRBJ1-2	CASSQDPMANYGYTF	TGTGCCAGCAGCCAAGATCCTATGGCTAACTATGGCTACACCTTC
TRBV9	.	.	TRBJ2-1	CASSVTAGLDHNEQFF	TGTGCCAGCAGCGTAACAGCGGGCCTCGATCACAATGAGCAGTTCTTC
TRBV29-1	.	.	TRBJ1-2	CSVEGGTDYGYTF	TGCAGCGTTGAAGGGGGGACGGATTATGGCTACACCTTC
TRBV20-1	TRBD2	.	TRBJ2-1	CSARDWILAGEHDEQFF	TGCAGTGCTAGAGATTGGATTCTAGCGGGAGAGCATGATGAGCAGTTCTTC
TRBV7-3	TRBD1	many	TRBJ1-6	CASSLVGTGSSPLHF	TGTGCCAGCAGCTTAGTCGGGACAGGGTCTTCACCCCTCCACTTT
TRBV27	.	few	TRBJ2-7	CASSGSSTYEQYF	TGTGCCAGCAGCGGGAGTTCAACCTACGAGCAGTACTTC
TRBV10-3	.	.	TRBJ2-3	CAIIESSSGTDTQYF	TGTGCCATCATTGAGTCTTCTAGCGGCACAGATACGCAGTATTTT
TRBV20-1	TRBD1	.	TRBJ2-1	CSAPREGTGSDEQFF	TGCAGTGCCCCCAGGGAGGGGACAGGGTCGGATGAGCAGTTCTTC
TRBV29-1	TRBD1	.	TRBJ1-2	CSVRWAFPELQGGGYGYTF	TGCAGCGTTCGTTGGGCCTTTCCCGAGCTGCAGGGGGGTGGCTATGGCTACACCTTC
TRBV20-1	TRBD2	.	TRBJ2-1	CSARDETSVYNEQFF	TGCAGTGCTAGAGATGAGACTAGCGTCTACAATGAGCAGTTCTTC
TRBV6-5	.	.	TRBJ2-7	CASSYWGYGSYEQYF	TGTGCCAGCAGTTACTGGGGGTATGGGTCCTACGAGCAGTACTTC
TRBV9	TRBD2	few	TRBJ2-7	CASSGGTSGSYEQYF	TGTGCCAGCAGCGGAGGGACTAGCGGGTCGTACGAGCAGTACTTC
TRBV27	TRBD2	few	TRBJ2-3	CASSFPTSGRGTDTQYF	TGTGCCAGCAGTTTCCCCACTAGCGGGAGGGGGACAGATACGCAGTATTTT
TRBV7-2	TRBD2	.	TRBJ2-7	CASSLGLAGVQGEQYF	TGTGCCAGCAGCTTAGGTCTAGCGGGAGTTCAAGGCGAGCAGTACTTC
TRBV4-1	.	few	TRBJ2-5	CASSARTALIGETQYF	TGCGCCAGCAGCGCCCGGACAGCCCTGATCGGAGAGACCCAGTACTTC
TRBV10-3	TRBD1	.	TRBJ1-1	CASAGQSDNTEAFF	TGTGCCTCCGCGGGACAGTCAGATAACACTGAAGCTTTCTTT
TRBV29-1	.	many	TRBJ2-7	CSVEVAVSYEQYF	TGCAGCGTTGAAGTGGCAGTTTCCTACGAGCAGTACTTC
TRBV5-1	.	few	TRBJ2-3	CASSLGGVGGTDTQYF	TGCGCCAGCAGCTTGGGTGGGGTAGGCGGCACAGATACGCAGTATTTT
TRBV10-3	TRBD1	.	TRBJ2-1	CAISGQGDPDEQFF	TGTGCCATCAGTGGGCAGGGGGATCCGGATGAGCAGTTCTTC
TRBV11-3	.	few	TRBJ2-1	CASSGRENEQFF	TGTGCCAGCAGCGGACGGGAGAATGAGCAGTTCTTC
TRBV29-1	TRBD1	few	TRBJ2-3	CSVEQGAYGTDTQYF	TGCAGCGTTGAACAGGGGGCTTATGGCACAGATACGCAGTATTTT
TRBV7-9	.	.	TRBJ2-3	CASNDQGGTDTQYF	TGTGCCAGCAACGACCAGGGTGGCACAGATACGCAGTATTTT
TRBV27	.	few	TRBJ2-2	CASSLQGPGELFF	TGTGCCAGCAGTCTACAGGGTCCCGGGGAGCTGTTTTTT
TRBV27	TRBD1	few	TRBJ2-7	CASSTRQGEQYF	TGTGCCAGCAGTACCAGACAGGGCGAGCAGTACTTC
TRBV28	.	.	TRBJ2-7	CASSLSRGVYEQYF	TGTGCCAGCAGTTTAAGCAGGGGTGTCTACGAGCAGTACTTC
TRBV29-1	.	few	TRBJ2-7	CSVEVEGRQGYEQYF	TGCAGCGTTGAAGTAGAGGGGCGGCAGGGCTACGAGCAGTACTTC
TRBV27	TRBD2	many	TRBJ2-1	CASSSGLAGTYNEQFF	TGTGCCAGCAGTTCTGGACTAGCGGGTACCTACAATGAGCAGTTCTTC
TRBV9	.	few	TRBJ1-5	CASSYDSSNQPQHF	TGTGCCAGCAGCTATGACAGTAGCAATCAGCCCCAGCATTTT
TRBV6-1	TRBD1	.	TRBJ1-1	CASRTGPNSEAFF	TGTGCCAGCAGGACAGGGCCGAACTCTGAAGCTTTCTTT
TRBV20-1	TRBD1	.	TRBJ2-7	CSARGNDRGHSYEQYF	TGCAGTGCTAGAGGAAACGACAGGGGGCATTCCTACGAGCAGTACTTC
TRBV4-2	.	many	TRBJ2-6	CASSQGRGANVLTF	TGTGCCAGCAGCCAAGGCCGGGGGGCCAACGTCCTGACTTTC
TRBV3-1	.	few	TRBJ1-5	CASSQDGGTSSNQPQHF	TGTGCCAGCAGCCAAGATGGGGGCACGAGTAGCAATCAGCCCCAGCATTTT
TRBV7-3	.	.	TRBJ2-7	CASSSRPRDEQYF	TGTGCCAGCAGCTCCCGTCCCAGGGACGAGCAGTACTTC
TRBV20-1	.	few	TRBJ2-3	CSARELGSTDTQYF	TGCAGTGCTAGAGAACTAGGGAGCACAGATACGCAGTATTTT
TRBV7-9	TRBD2	.	TRBJ2-1	CASSWREGHEQFF	TGTGCCAGCAGCTGGCGGGAGGGGCATGAGCAGTTCTTC
TRBV20-1	.	.	TRBJ2-7	CSARAGISYEQYF	TGCAGTGCTAGAGCCGGTATCTCCTACGAGCAGTACTTC
TRBV7-2	.	.	TRBJ2-1	CASSPGSGLLNYNEQFF	TGTGCCAGCAGCCCGGGGAGCGGGCTTTTGAACTACAATGAGCAGTTCTTC
TRBV12-3/TRBV12-4	TRBD1	.	TRBJ1-6	CASSTRIRDRGRSPLHF	TGTGCCAGCAGTACCCGAATCAGGGACAGGGGGCGTTCACCCCTCCACTTT
TRBV5-1	TRBD2	few	TRBJ2-7	CASTSGRGGYEQYF	TGCGCCAGCACCTCTGGACGGGGGGGTTACGAGCAGTACTTC
TRBV4-1	.	.	TRBJ2-7	CASSQDRGPSYEQYF	TGCGCCAGCAGCCAAGATCGCGGGCCGTCCTACGAGCAGTACTTC
TRBV6-5	TRBD2	.	TRBJ2-2	CASSSSSGNTGELFF	TGTGCCAGCAGTTCGTCTAGCGGCAACACCGGGGAGCTGTTTTTT
TRBV7-7	.	.	TRBJ2-2	CASSPGFGYLTGELFF	TGTGCTAGCAGCCCCGGATTCGGATACTTAACCGGGGAGCTGTTTTTT
TRBV7-9	.	few	TRBJ2-1	CASSLDRNEQFF	TGTGCCAGCAGCTTAGACCGGAATGAGCAGTTCTTC